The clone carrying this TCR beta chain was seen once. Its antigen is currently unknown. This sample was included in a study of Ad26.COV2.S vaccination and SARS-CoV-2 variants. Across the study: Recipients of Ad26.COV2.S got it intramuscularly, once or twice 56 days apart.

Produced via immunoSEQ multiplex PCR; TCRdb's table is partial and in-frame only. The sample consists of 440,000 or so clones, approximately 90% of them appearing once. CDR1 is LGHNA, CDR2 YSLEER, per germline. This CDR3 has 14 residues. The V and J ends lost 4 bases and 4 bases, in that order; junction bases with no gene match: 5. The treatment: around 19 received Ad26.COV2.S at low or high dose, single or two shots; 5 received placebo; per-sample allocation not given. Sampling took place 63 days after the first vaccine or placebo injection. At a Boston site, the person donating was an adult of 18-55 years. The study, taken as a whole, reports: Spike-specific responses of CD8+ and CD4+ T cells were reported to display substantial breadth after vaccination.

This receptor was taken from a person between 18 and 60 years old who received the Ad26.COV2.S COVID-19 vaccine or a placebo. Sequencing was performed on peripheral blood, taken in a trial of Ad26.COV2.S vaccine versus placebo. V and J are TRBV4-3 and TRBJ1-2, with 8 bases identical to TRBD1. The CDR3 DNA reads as TGCGCCAGCAGCCCACCTGGACAGGGCTATGGCTACACCTTC. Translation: CASSPPGQGYGYTF.